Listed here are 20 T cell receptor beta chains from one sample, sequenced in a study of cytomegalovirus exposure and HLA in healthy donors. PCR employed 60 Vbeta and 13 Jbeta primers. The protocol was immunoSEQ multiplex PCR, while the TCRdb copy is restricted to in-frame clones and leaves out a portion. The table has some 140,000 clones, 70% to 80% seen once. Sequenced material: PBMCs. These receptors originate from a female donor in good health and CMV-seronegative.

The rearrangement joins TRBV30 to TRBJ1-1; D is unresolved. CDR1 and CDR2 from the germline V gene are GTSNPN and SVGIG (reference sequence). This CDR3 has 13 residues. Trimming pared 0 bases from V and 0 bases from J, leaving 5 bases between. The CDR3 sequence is CAWSVEMNTEAFF. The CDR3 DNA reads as TGTGCCTGGAGTGTAGAGATGAACACTGAAGCTTTCTTT.

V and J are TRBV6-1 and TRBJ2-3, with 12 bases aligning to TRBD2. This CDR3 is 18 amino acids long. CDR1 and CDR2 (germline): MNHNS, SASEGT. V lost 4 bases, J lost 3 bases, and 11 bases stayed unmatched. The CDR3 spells CASSGTSGKRTGTDTQYF. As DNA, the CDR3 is TGTGCCAGCAGTGGGACTAGCGGGAAACGAACCGGAACAGATACGCAGTATTTT.

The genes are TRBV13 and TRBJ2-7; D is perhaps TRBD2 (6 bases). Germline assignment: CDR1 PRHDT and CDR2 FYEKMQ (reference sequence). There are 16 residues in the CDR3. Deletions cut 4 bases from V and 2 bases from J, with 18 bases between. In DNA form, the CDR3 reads TGTGCCAGCAGCTCAACCCCGGGACTCCTAACCTACGAGCAGTACTTC. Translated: CASSSTPGLLTYEQYF.

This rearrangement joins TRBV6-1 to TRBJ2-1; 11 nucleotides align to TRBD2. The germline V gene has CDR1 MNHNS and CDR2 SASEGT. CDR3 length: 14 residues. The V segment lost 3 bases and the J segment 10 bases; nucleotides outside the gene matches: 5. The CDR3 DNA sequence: TGTGCCAGCAGTGATGGGACTAGCGGCGGGGAGCAGTTCTTC. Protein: CASSDGTSGGEQFF.

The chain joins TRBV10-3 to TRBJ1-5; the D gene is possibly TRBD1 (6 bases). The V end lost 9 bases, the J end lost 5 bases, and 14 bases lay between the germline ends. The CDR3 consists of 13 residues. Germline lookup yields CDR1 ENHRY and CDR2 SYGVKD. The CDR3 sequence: CAISRDNDQPQHF. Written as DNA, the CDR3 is TGTGCCATTAGCCGGGACAACGATCAGCCCCAGCATTTT.

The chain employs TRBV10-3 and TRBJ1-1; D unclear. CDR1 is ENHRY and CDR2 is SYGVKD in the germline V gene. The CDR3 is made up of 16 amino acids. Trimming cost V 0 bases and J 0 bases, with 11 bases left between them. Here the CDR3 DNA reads TGTGCCATCAGTGAGTCGTCCGGGAAAATGAACACTGAAGCTTTCTTT. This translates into CAISESSGKMNTEAFF.

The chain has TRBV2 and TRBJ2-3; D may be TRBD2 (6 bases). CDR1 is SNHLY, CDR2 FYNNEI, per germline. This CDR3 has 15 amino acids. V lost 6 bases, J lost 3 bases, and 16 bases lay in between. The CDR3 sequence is CASRTGTLTTDTQYF. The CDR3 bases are TGTGCCAGCAGGACCGGGACTCTTACTACAGATACGCAGTATTTT.

CDR3 sequence: CAISRDSYGYTF. The CDR3 DNA reads as TGTGCCATCAGCCGGGACAGCTATGGCTACACCTTC. The chain recombines TRBV10-3 with TRBJ1-2; 7 bases line up with TRBD1. Germline assignment: CDR1 ENHRY and CDR2 SYGVKD. The CDR3 has 12 residues. The V and J ends lost 6 bases and 4 bases, in that order; junction bases with no gene match: 2.

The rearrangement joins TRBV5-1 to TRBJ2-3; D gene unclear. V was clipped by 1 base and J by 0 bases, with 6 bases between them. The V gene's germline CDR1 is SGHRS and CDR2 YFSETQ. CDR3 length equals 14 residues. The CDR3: CASSLSWSTDTQYF. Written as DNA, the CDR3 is TGCGCCAGCAGCTTGAGCTGGAGCACAGATACGCAGTATTTT.

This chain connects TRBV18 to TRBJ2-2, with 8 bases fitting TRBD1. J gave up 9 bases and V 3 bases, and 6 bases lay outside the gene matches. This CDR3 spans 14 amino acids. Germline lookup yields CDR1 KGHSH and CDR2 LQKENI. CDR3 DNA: TGTGCCAGCTCACCGGAACAGGGGGTGAGGGAGCTGTTTTTT. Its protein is CASSPEQGVRELFF. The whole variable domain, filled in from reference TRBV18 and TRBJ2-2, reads NAGVMQNPRHLVRRRGQEARLRCSPMKGHSHVYWYRQLPEEGLKFMVYLQKENIIDESGMPKERFSAEFPKEGPSILRIQQVVRGDSAAYFCASSPEQGVRELFFGEGSRLTVL.

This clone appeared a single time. The CDR3 sequence is CASSLVGAGGPGDIQYF. CDR3 DNA: TGTGCCAGCAGCTTAGTAGGGGCAGGGGGTCCCGGGGACATTCAGTACTTC. This rearrangement joins TRBV7-2 to TRBJ2-4; TRBD1 matches 7 bases. The CDR3 is 17 amino acids. The V gene end was trimmed by 1 base and the J gene end by 8 bases; junction bases not matched to a gene: 14. Germline V CDR1 and CDR2: SGHTA, FQGNSA.

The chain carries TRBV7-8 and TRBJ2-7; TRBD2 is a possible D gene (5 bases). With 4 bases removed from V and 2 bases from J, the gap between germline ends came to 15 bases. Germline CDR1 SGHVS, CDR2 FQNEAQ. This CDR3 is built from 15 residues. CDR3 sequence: CASSSPGLTTYEQYF. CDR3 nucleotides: TGTGCCAGCAGCTCCCCCGGACTGACGACCTACGAGCAGTACTTC.

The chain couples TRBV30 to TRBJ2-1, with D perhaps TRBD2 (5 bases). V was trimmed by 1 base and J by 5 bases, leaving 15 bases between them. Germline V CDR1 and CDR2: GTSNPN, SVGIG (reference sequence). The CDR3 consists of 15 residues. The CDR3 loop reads CAWSAHKGSNNEQFF. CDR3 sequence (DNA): TGTGCCTGGAGTGCCCACAAAGGGAGTAACAATGAGCAGTTCTTC. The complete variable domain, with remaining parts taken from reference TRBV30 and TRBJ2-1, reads SQTIHQWPATLVQPVGSPLSLECTVEGTSNPNLYWYRQAAGRGLQLLFYSVGIGQISSEVPQNLSASRPQDRQFILSSKKLLLSDSGFYLCAWSAHKGSNNEQFFGPGTRLTVL.

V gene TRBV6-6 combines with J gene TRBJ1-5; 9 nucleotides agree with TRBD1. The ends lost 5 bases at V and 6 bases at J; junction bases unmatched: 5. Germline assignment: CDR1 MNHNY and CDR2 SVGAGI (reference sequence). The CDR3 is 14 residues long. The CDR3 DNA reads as TGTGCCAGCAGTCCGGGACAGGGTAGTCAGCCCCAGCATTTT. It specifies CASSPGQGSQPQHF.

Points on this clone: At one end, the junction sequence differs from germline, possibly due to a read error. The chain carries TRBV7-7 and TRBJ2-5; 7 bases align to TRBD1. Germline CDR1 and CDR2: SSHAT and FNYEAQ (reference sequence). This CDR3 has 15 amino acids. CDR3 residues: CASSLGRQGTETQYF. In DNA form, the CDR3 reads TGTGCTAGCAGCTTAGGTCGACAGGGTACAGAGACCCAGTACTTC.

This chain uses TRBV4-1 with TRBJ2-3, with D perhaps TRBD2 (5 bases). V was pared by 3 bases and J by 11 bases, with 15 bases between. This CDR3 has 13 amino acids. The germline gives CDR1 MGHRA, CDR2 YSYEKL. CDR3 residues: CASSHPGDNGQYF. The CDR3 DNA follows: TGCGCCAGCAGCCACCCCGGGGATAACGGGCAGTATTTT.

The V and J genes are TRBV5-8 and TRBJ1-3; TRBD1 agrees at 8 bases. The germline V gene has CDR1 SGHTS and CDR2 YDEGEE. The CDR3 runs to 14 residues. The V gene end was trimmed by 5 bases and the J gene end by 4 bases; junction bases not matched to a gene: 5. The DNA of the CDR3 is TGTGCCAGCAGGGACAGGGCGGGAGGAAACACCATATATTTT. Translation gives CASRDRAGGNTIYF.

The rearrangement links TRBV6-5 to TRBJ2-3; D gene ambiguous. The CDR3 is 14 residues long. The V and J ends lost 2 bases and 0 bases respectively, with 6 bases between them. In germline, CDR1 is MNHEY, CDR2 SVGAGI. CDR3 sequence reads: CASSYQVSTDTQYF. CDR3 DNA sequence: TGTGCCAGCAGTTACCAGGTCAGCACAGATACGCAGTATTTT.

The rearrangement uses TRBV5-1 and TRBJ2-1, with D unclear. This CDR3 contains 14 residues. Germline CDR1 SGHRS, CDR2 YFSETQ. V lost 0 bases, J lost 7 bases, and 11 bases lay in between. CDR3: CASSLATFSNEQFF. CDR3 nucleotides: TGCGCCAGCAGCTTGGCCACTTTCTCGAATGAGCAGTTCTTC.

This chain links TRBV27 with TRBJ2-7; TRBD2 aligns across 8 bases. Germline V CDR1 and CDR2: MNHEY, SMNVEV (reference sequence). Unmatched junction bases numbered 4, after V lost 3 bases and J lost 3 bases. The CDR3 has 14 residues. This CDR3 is CASSFAGGYYEQYF. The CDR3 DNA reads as TGTGCCAGCAGTTTTGCGGGGGGCTACTACGAGCAGTACTTC.